The rows below give T cell receptor beta chains drawn from one sample of a study of OX40 agonist ivuxolimab in advanced cancers. The assay was immunoSEQ multiplex PCR, and TCRdb's table has in-frame clones only and misses some. The sample has about 83,000 clones; approximately 79% are singletons. The sequencing here drew on CD4+ or CD8+ T cells sorted from blood, taken in a trial of the OX40 agonist ivuxolimab. These receptors all stem from an adult with an advanced solid tumor such as melanoma, head and neck, liver or kidney cancer. CDR3s include the opening cysteine and the closing phenylalanine or tryptophan. Fields, in order: J gene, V gene, clone size, D gene, CDR3 protein, CDR3 DNA. A D gene is named only where the DNA matches it firmly. Size tells how often a clone was seen (once, few, many) or the class of an expanded clone, and some rows leave it out.

>TRBJ2-1|TRBV19|NA|NA
CAVGYPRGEQFF
TGTGCCGTTGGCTACCCCCGGGGAGAGCAGTTCTTC
>TRBJ1-2|TRBV2|NA|NA
CASRTDSRNYGYTF
TGTGCCAGCAGAACGGACAGTCGGAACTATGGCTACACCTTC
>TRBJ2-7|TRBV6-1|NA|NA
CASRELAGAYYEQYF
TGTGCCAGCAGGGAGCTGGCGGGGGCCTACTACGAGCAGTACTTC
>TRBJ2-2|TRBV2|few|TRBD2
CASSGTSGAGGELFF
TGTGCCAGCAGTGGAACTAGCGGGGCTGGCGGGGAGCTGTTTTTT
>TRBJ1-4|TRBV5-4|NA|TRBD1
CASSSRDRNEKLFF
TGTGCCAGCAGCTCCCGGGACAGAAATGAAAAACTGTTTTTT
>TRBJ1-5|TRBV30|NA|NA
CAWSGGRGQPQHF
TGTGCCTGGAGTGGGGGGCGCGGTCAGCCCCAGCATTTT
>TRBJ1-6|TRBV27|NA|TRBD1
CASSLTGTGGVRHSPLHF
TGTGCCAGCAGCTTAACCGGGACAGGGGGCGTGCGGCATTCACCCCTCCACTTT
>TRBJ2-3|TRBV9|NA|NA
CASSVLELTDTQYF
TGTGCCAGCAGCGTACTTGAGCTGACAGATACGCAGTATTTT
>TRBJ1-6|TRBV25-1|NA|NA
CASSEGFNSPLHF
TGTGCCAGCAGTGAGGGATTTAATTCACCCCTCCACTTT
>TRBJ1-4|TRBV28|few|TRBD1
CASSSGTGNFEKLFF
TGTGCCAGCAGCTCCGGGACAGGGAATTTTGAAAAACTGTTTTTT
>TRBJ1-5|TRBV28|NA|NA
CASSEANRPQHF
TGTGCCAGCAGCGAAGCCAATCGGCCCCAGCATTTT
>TRBJ2-7|TRBV6-5|NA|TRBD1
CASSYPRGRSSYEQYF
TGTGCCAGCAGTTACCCCAGGGGGCGGAGCTCCTACGAGCAGTACTTC
>TRBJ1-3|TRBV10-2|NA|NA
CASSDGPRSGNTIYF
TGCGCCAGCAGTGACGGGCCGCGCTCCGGAAACACCATATATTTT
>TRBJ1-5|TRBV7-2|once|TRBD1
CASSPTGLNQPQHF
TGTGCCAGCAGCCCGACAGGGCTAAATCAGCCCCAGCATTTT
>TRBJ2-2|TRBV30|few|TRBD2
CAWRRAGGNTGELFF
TGTGCCTGGAGAAGAGCGGGGGGGAACACCGGGGAGCTGTTTTTT
>TRBJ2-3|TRBV5-1|NA|TRBD2
CASSPGDTGLSSDTQYF
TGCGCCAGCAGCCCGGGAGATACGGGACTATCCTCAGATACGCAGTATTTT
>TRBJ1-2|TRBV5-1|NA|TRBD1
CASSPAAGQGSYGYTF
TGCGCCAGCAGCCCTGCTGCGGGACAGGGAAGCTATGGCTACACCTTC
>TRBJ1-2|TRBV30|NA|NA
CAWNLIWGTVRGYTF
TGTGCCTGGAACCTCATTTGGGGTACAGTCCGGGGCTACACCTTC
>TRBJ1-4|TRBV5-5|NA|TRBD1
CASSQLDRSEKLFF
TGTGCCAGCAGCCAACTGGACAGGTCTGAAAAACTGTTTTTT
>TRBJ2-7|TRBV30|NA|TRBD1
CAWRGQGRSYEQYF
TGTGCCTGGAGAGGACAGGGTCGGTCCTACGAGCAGTACTTC
>TRBJ2-2|TRBV28|NA|TRBD2
CASTRGGPATGELFF
TGTGCCAGCACCCGGGGGGGCCCGGCCACCGGGGAGCTGTTTTTT
>TRBJ1-2|TRBV30|NA|NA
CAWSGGQGAYGYTF
TGTGCCTGGAGTGGGGGCCAGGGAGCTTATGGCTACACCTTC
>TRBJ1-1|TRBV6-5|NA|NA
CASSSFSGQGSTEAFF
TGTGCCAGCAGTTCCTTCTCAGGCCAAGGGTCCACTGAAGCTTTCTTT
>TRBJ2-1|TRBV19|NA|TRBD2
CASSAARGVVDEQFF
TGTGCCAGTAGTGCCGCGCGGGGGGTGGTGGATGAGCAGTTCTTC
>TRBJ1-4|TRBV6-5|few|NA
CASSYRRDEKLFF
TGTGCCAGCAGTTACCGCAGGGATGAAAAACTGTTTTTT
>TRBJ2-5|TRBV7-2|NA|NA
CASSLGLGETQYF
TGTGCCAGCAGCTTAGGCCTAGGAGAGACCCAGTACTTC
>TRBJ2-7|TRBV19|once|TRBD2
CASSMSSGGYPYEQYF
TGTGCCAGTAGTATGTCTAGCGGGGGTTATCCCTACGAGCAGTACTTC
>TRBJ2-4|TRBV25-1|few|TRBD2
CASSPWSSGGENIQYF
TGTGCCAGCAGTCCCTGGAGTAGCGGGGGGGAAAACATTCAGTACTTC
>TRBJ2-3|TRBV28|NA|TRBD2
CASHLAGGFKDTQYF
TGTGCCAGCCACCTAGCGGGGGGGTTCAAAGATACGCAGTATTTT
>TRBJ2-5|TRBV20-1|NA|NA
CSARVSETQYF
TGCAGTGCTAGAGTTTCAGAGACCCAGTACTTC
>TRBJ2-5|TRBV28|NA|TRBD1
CASGFYGTGRRETQYF
TGTGCCAGCGGTTTTTATGGGACAGGGCGGCGAGAGACCCAGTACTTC
>TRBJ2-7|TRBV28|NA|TRBD1
CASTQWPRDRNYEQYF
TGTGCCAGCACCCAGTGGCCTAGGGACAGAAACTACGAGCAGTACTTC
>TRBJ2-3|TRBV18|once|TRBD1
CASSTSGGLGTDTQYF
TGTGCCAGCTCCACCTCAGGGGGCCTGGGCACAGATACGCAGTATTTT
>TRBJ2-7|TRBV6-5|NA|TRBD2
CASSYSMGGDSYEQYF
TGTGCCAGCAGTTACTCGATGGGGGGGGACTCCTACGAGCAGTACTTC
>TRBJ1-2|TRBV28|NA|NA
CASSPGGETHGYTF
TGTGCCAGCAGCCCTGGGGGGGAGACTCATGGCTACACCTTC